The clone carrying this T cell receptor beta chain was found a few times. The germline CDR1 and CDR2 sequences are SGHKS and YYEKEE (reference sequence). This CDR3 has 18 residues. The V end was cut by 7 bases, the J end by 3 bases, with 25 bases between. This sample was taken from a study of T-cell reconstitution after alpha-beta-depleted transplantation in children. Molecular barcoding with unique molecular identifiers was used for the TCRbeta library. TCRdb re-called the PCR reads with MiXCR, one entry per CDR3 protein. This table has a few hundred thousand distinct CDR3 sequences, just over 20% appearing once.

This TCR came from a human donor who donated a stem cell graft to a child with acute myeloid leukemia. The sequenced sample was PBMCs from the stem cell graft donor, obtained from the stem cell graft. V usage is TRBV5-5 and J usage is TRBJ2-2; D may be TRBD2 (5 bases). As DNA, the CDR3 is TGTGCCAGCGCCCCTGGTTCACTAGAAGGCCCCGACACCGGGGAGCTGTTTTTT. Encoded protein: CASAPGSLEGPDTGELFF.